This T cell receptor beta chain was observed in a study of glioma-infiltrating T cells. Study-wide results and caveats: Very few CDR3 sequences were shared between tissue and blood.

The iRepertoire nested amplicon-rescue multiplex PCR amplified TCR alpha and beta CDR3s from RNA. TCRdb reanalysed the multiplex PCR reads using MiXCR and keeps one entry per CDR3 protein. The sample carries about 93,000 distinct CDR3 sequences, 35% to 50% recorded once. This clonotype was seen ten or more times. What it recognizes is unknown. This CDR3 region has 15 residues. The germline gives CDR1 SGHDN, CDR2 FVKESK. Unmatched junction bases numbered 7, after V lost 4 bases and J lost 5 bases. The rearrangement links TRBV14 to TRBJ2-2; TRBD2 agrees at 7 bases. Source material: glioma tissue, nonneoplastic brain tissue, or PBMCs (not recorded which). This clonotype was sampled from a human donor with low-grade glioma or glioblastoma, undergoing nonglioma brain surgery, or in good health (not recorded which). This CDR3 reads CASSPMTSKTGELFF. CDR3 DNA sequence: TGTGCCAGCAGCCCGATGACTAGCAAGACCGGGGAGCTGTTTTTT.